These 27 T cell receptor beta chains were all obtained from the same sample, sequenced in a study of cytomegalovirus exposure and HLA in healthy donors. Profiled with immunoSEQ multiplex PCR; TCRdb holds only in-frame clones, not every one. The table records about 110,000 clones, around 85% of them present only once. The sample taken for sequencing was PBMCs. The receptors were sampled from a woman younger than 30 in good health and CMV-seronegative.

CDR3 in amino acids: CASSLGAGWTGELFF. DNA for the CDR3: TGTGCCAGCAGCTTAGGTGCAGGGTGGACCGGGGAGCTGTTTTTT. V and J are TRBV7-8 and TRBJ2-2, with D possibly matching TRBD1 (5 bases). Per germline, CDR1 SGHVS and CDR2 FQNEAQ. V was cut by 1 base and J by 5 bases, with 11 bases left in between. The CDR3 covers 15 residues.

The chain links TRBV6-6 to TRBJ2-1; TRBD2 is a possible D gene (6 bases). From germline, CDR1 is MNHNY and CDR2 SVGAGI (reference sequence). The CDR3 covers 12 residues. With 5 bases removed from V and 5 bases from J, the gap between germline ends came to 7 bases. The CDR3 DNA follows: TGTGCCAGCAGTATAGCGGACAATGAGCAGTTCTTC. It translates to CASSIADNEQFF.

V is TRBV11-3 and J is TRBJ1-1, with no clear D. V was cut by 3 bases and J by 4 bases, with 9 bases left in between. The CDR3 is 13 amino acids. CDR1 SGHNT and CDR2 YENEEA come from the germline V gene. The chain's CDR3 is CASSFMGGTEAFF. The CDR3 region has the DNA TGTGCCAGCAGCTTCATGGGAGGCACTGAAGCTTTCTTT.

In nucleotides, the CDR3 is TGTGCCAGTAGTATAGCAGCGGGGGCGCCCAATGAGCAGTTCTTC. Protein sequence: CASSIAAGAPNEQFF. The V and J genes are TRBV19 and TRBJ2-1, with 8 bases matching TRBD2. Germline-derived CDR1 and CDR2 are LNHDA and SQIVND (reference sequence). The CDR3 totals 15 residues. Trimming removed 1 base from V and 6 bases from J; junction bases left unmatched: 5.

The chain couples TRBV6-1 to TRBJ2-6; TRBD1 agrees at 11 bases. Looked up from germline, CDR1 is MNHNS and CDR2 is SASEGT. The ends lost 4 bases at V and 2 bases at J; junction bases unmatched: 13. The CDR3 has 20 residues. CDR3 sequence: CASSGLYQDRGQAGANVLTF. In DNA, the CDR3 is TGTGCCAGCAGTGGATTATACCAGGACAGGGGGCAGGCTGGGGCCAACGTCCTGACTTTC.

The rearrangement uses TRBV11-3 and TRBJ1-5; maybe TRBD1 (6 bases). V lost 2 bases to trimming and J lost 0 bases, with 14 bases between them. This CDR3 contains 17 residues. The V gene's germline CDR1 is SGHNT and CDR2 YENEEA. The CDR3 DNA is TGTGCCAGCAGCTTACCCGGACAGCCATATAGCAATCAGCCCCAGCATTTT. It translates to CASSLPGQPYSNQPQHF.

With respect to this clone: The sample has other DNA sequences that encode this CDR3 too. The chain carries TRBV5-1 and TRBJ2-1, with D possibly being TRBD2 (6 bases). V was pared by 0 bases and J by 2 bases, with 9 bases between. Germline values: CDR1 SGHRS, CDR2 YFSETQ. The CDR3 extends over 15 amino acids. Written as DNA, the CDR3 is TGCGCCAGCAGCTTGGCTGGCGGGGCCTACAATGAGCAGTTCTTC. This gives the protein CASSLAGGAYNEQFF.

The V call is TRBV5-6, the J call TRBJ2-6; a weak D match, TRBD1 (5 bases). The V end lost 4 bases, the J end lost 0 bases, and 11 bases lay between the germline ends. The CDR3 length is 16 residues. From germline, CDR1 is SGHDT and CDR2 YYEEEE. The DNA of the CDR3 is TGTGCCAGCAGCCTAGGACATACCTCTGGGGCCAACGTCCTGACTTTC. Amino acids: CASSLGHTSGANVLTF.

V gene TRBV27 combines with J gene TRBJ2-6; 9 bases match TRBD1. This CDR3 is 17 amino acids long. V trimming: 4 bases; J trimming: 1 base; junction bases outside the gene matches: 5. Germline V gene data show CDR1 as MNHEY and CDR2 as SMNVEV (reference sequence). The CDR3 loop reads CASSSPGQGSGANVLTF. Written as DNA, the CDR3 is TGTGCCAGCAGTTCTCCGGGACAGGGTTCTGGGGCCAACGTCCTGACTTTC.

The rearrangement joins TRBV28 to TRBJ2-4; 7 bases match TRBD1. This CDR3 is built from 14 residues. Unmatched junction bases numbered 13, after V lost 5 bases and J lost 12 bases. Germline V gene data show CDR1 as MDHEN and CDR2 as SYDVKM. CDR3 nucleotides: TGTGCCAGCAGTGCACAGGGGAAGGGCCTAGGTCAGTACTTC. Amino acid sequence: CASSAQGKGLGQYF.

V gene TRBV7-3 combines with J gene TRBJ2-1; D gene unclear. CDR3 length: 14 amino acids. Trimming took 2 bases from V and 4 from J, leaving 9 bases between them. CDR1 is SGHTA and CDR2 is FQGTGA in the germline V gene. CDR3 amino acids: CASSLLSGYNEQFF. Here the CDR3 DNA reads TGTGCCAGCAGCTTACTGTCGGGTTACAATGAGCAGTTCTTC.

This CDR3 is CASSHMVPGQGNNSPLHF. The CDR3 DNA follows: TGCGCCAGCAGCCACATGGTTCCGGGACAGGGGAATAATTCACCCCTCCACTTT. The chain carries TRBV4-1 and TRBJ1-6, with 10 bases matching TRBD1. Looked up from germline, CDR1 is MGHRA and CDR2 is YSYEKL. The CDR3 sequence is 18 residues long. Trimming cost V 3 bases and J 5 bases; bases outside gene matches: 10.

The J gene is TRBJ2-3, the V gene TRBV9; the D gene is possibly TRBD2 (5 bases). V lost 7 bases, J lost 3 bases, and 18 bases lay in between. CDR3 size: 15 residues. Germline V lookup: CDR1 SGDLS, CDR2 YYNGEE. This chain's CDR3 is CASDPEGVRTDTQYF. CDR3 sequence (DNA): TGTGCCAGCGATCCTGAGGGTGTTAGGACAGATACGCAGTATTTT.

The rearrangement links TRBV27 to TRBJ2-3; D unclear. Germline V gene lookup returns CDR1 MNHEY and CDR2 SMNVEV (reference sequence). CDR3 length equals 15 residues. V gave up 4 bases and J gave up 2 bases, with 13 bases separating them. CDR3 coding DNA: TGTGCCAGCAGTTCCCGTCCTCCAGACACAGATACGCAGTATTTT. This encodes CASSSRPPDTDTQYF.

This clone turned up a few times. The chain employs TRBV6-1 and TRBJ1-5; 9 bases agree with TRBD1. J gave up 7 bases and V 4 bases, and 8 bases lay outside the gene matches. Germline V gene sequence: CDR1 MNHNS, CDR2 SASEGT. The CDR3 is 15 amino acids. CDR3 coding DNA: TGTGCCAGCAGTGGGGGACAGGGCGGCGGGCAGCCCCAGCATTTT. Amino acids: CASSGGQGGGQPQHF.

The gene calls are TRBV6-6 and TRBJ2-7; perhaps TRBD2 as D (5 bases). The CDR3 is made up of 15 amino acids. The V end lost 6 bases, the J end lost 0 bases, and 15 bases lay between the germline ends. Germline V gene data show CDR1 as MNHNY and CDR2 as SVGAGI (reference sequence). The CDR3 DNA follows: TGTGCCAGCAGCCCCCTAGGAGGATTCTCCTACGAGCAGTACTTC. The encoded protein is CASSPLGGFSYEQYF.

V gene TRBV19 combines with J gene TRBJ1-5; the D gene is possibly TRBD1 (6 bases). The CDR3 sequence is 16 residues long. The germline V gene encodes CDR1 LNHDA and CDR2 SQIVND (reference sequence). Trimming pared 2 bases from V and 1 base from J, leaving 12 bases between. DNA of the CDR3: TGTGCCAGTAGTATACGTCTCCAGGGGAGCAATCAGCCCCAGCATTTT. Translated, it gives CASSIRLQGSNQPQHF.

This chain uses TRBV29-1 with TRBJ1-4; D gene uncertain. Trimming cost V 7 bases and J 10 bases, with 16 bases left between them. The germline V gene has CDR1 SQVTM and CDR2 ANQGSEA. The CDR3 sequence is 12 residues long. This chain's CDR3 is CSAKAGVGKLFF. CDR3 DNA: TGCAGCGCCAAAGCCGGGGTCGGAAAACTGTTTTTT.

This clone was found once. The chain employs TRBV5-1 and TRBJ2-5, with unresolved D. Germline CDR1 and CDR2: SGHRS and YFSETQ. The CDR3 spans 14 residues. Trimming left V 4 bases short and J 5 bases short, with 15 bases between. Here the CDR3 reads CASSPRPVGETQYF. DNA of the CDR3: TGCGCCAGCAGCCCTCGGCCAGTCGGGGAGACCCAGTACTTC.

The chain employs TRBV19 and TRBJ2-6; D is ambiguous. The V end was cut by 10 bases, the J end by 2 bases, with 21 bases between. The germline V gene encodes CDR1 LNHDA and CDR2 SQIVND (reference sequence). This CDR3 has 17 residues. CDR3 nucleotides: TGTGCCACCCTCCGACCGTACAGTGTCGCTGGGGCCAACGTCCTGACTTTC. Residues: CATLRPYSVAGANVLTF.

This chain links TRBV18 with TRBJ2-1; 11 bases are a match to TRBD2. The CDR3 sequence is 16 residues long. V trimming: 0 bases; J trimming: 6 bases; junction bases outside the gene matches: 4. CDR1 and CDR2 from the germline V gene are KGHSH and LQKENI. The CDR3 sequence: CASSPPSGGVVNEQFF. The CDR3 bases are TGTGCCAGCTCACCACCTAGCGGGGGGGTTGTCAATGAGCAGTTCTTC.

The V and J genes are TRBV18 and TRBJ1-2, with 7 bases identical to TRBD1. Looked up from germline, CDR1 is KGHSH and CDR2 is LQKENI. CDR3 length: 16 residues. V gave up 6 bases and J gave up 5 bases; unmatched junction bases: 15. CDR3 region: CASSRNRQGAEYGYTF. The CDR3 DNA sequence: TGTGCCAGCTCCCGAAACCGACAGGGAGCTGAGTATGGCTACACCTTC.

V gene TRBV7-9 combines with J gene TRBJ1-1; D is unresolved. The V end was cut by 1 base, the J end by 8 bases, with 11 bases between. The germline V gene encodes CDR1 SEHNR and CDR2 FQNEAQ (reference sequence). The CDR3 has 13 residues. CDR3 sequence reads: CASSLGSQAEAFF. In DNA form, the CDR3 reads TGTGCCAGCAGCTTAGGATCCCAGGCCGAAGCTTTCTTT.

V and J are TRBV10-3 and TRBJ2-5, with TRBD2 identical over 14 bases. Looked up from germline, CDR1 is ENHRY and CDR2 is SYGVKD. The CDR3 consists of 17 residues. The junction had 11 bases not matched to a gene; V was cut back by 6 bases and J by 5 bases. The CDR3 is CAISTTSGGAVPETQYF. The CDR3 nucleotides are TGTGCCATCAGCACGACTAGCGGGGGGGCCGTTCCGGAGACCCAGTACTTC.

This rearrangement joins TRBV27 to TRBJ2-7, with D possibly TRBD2 on 5 matching bases. Trimming took off 5 bases at V and 1 base at J, with 12 bases between the two ends. The CDR3 loop spans 14 amino acids. Germline V gives CDR1 MNHEY, CDR2 SMNVEV (reference sequence). This chain's CDR3 is CASSPRTGSYEQYF. The CDR3, as DNA: TGTGCCAGCAGTCCGAGGACTGGATCCTACGAGCAGTACTTC.

The chain combines TRBV7-2 with TRBJ2-3, with D uncertain. The CDR3 is 15 amino acids. Trimming stripped 2 bases from V and 0 bases from J, with 9 bases between. Germline assignment: CDR1 SGHTA and CDR2 FQGNSA. CDR3 coding DNA: TGTGCCAGCAGCTTAATGGCAGTGAGCACAGATACGCAGTATTTT. It translates to CASSLMAVSTDTQYF.

The rearrangement uses TRBV29-1 and TRBJ2-1; a possible D gene is TRBD1 (6 bases). Trimming removed 6 bases at V and 1 base at J, with 16 bases between. Germline V CDR1 and CDR2: SQVTM, ANQGSEA. The CDR3 spans 15 residues. As DNA, the CDR3 is TGCAGCGTGTTAGGGGGAGTAGTATCCTACAATGAGCAGTTCTTC. Protein sequence: CSVLGGVVSYNEQFF.